The entry below describes one TCR beta chain. Its matching antigen is unknown. V lost 0 bases and J 8 bases, leaving 8 bases between the germline ends. This CDR3 spans 13 amino acids. Per germline, CDR1 MNHEY and CDR2 SMNVEV (reference sequence). The data are from a study of T cells in localized non-small cell lung cancer. Sequencing used immunoSEQ multiplex PCR; TCRdb keeps in-frame clones, though not all of them. This table holds about 20,000 clones, 85% to 90% found once. Study outcomes and limitations: The appearance of a median around 57 of the top 100 tumor clones was seen in adjacent lung. Among the tissues sampled, uninvolved adjacent lung had the highest T cell clonality, above tumor. Owing to sequencing of a solitary tumor region, heterogeneity cannot be discounted.

The source was PBMCs, collected before any cancer treatment. This chain uses TRBV27 with TRBJ2-1, with D possibly matching TRBD2 (5 bases). The TCR originated in a man aged 35 to 69 with stage II squamous cell lung carcinoma. Here the CDR3 DNA reads TGTGCCAGCAGTTTATCGCTAGCCTATGAGCAGTTCTTC. This encodes CASSLSLAYEQFF.